This T cell receptor beta chain was captured by sequencing in a study of shared clonotypes between healthy human individuals. Overall study results and limits: How much donors shared clonotypes was expected to be affected by sequencing depth.

Points on this clone: Its specificity is not known.

CDR1 and CDR2 (germline): MDHEN, SYDVKM. J lost 7 bases, V lost 4 bases, and 7 bases had no gene match. The CDR3 length is 14 residues. Healthy HIV-negative adults without recent acute infections or vaccinations served as donors. Unsorted PBMC replicate PCRs drew on roughly 290 ng DNA, representing tens of thousands of T cell genomes. Authors' data handling: ImmunoSEQ junction-only sequences lacked quality scores, so their filtering differed. This table comes from immunoSEQ multiplex PCR, and its TCRdb copy is limited to in-frame clones, with some not included. The V and J calls and the clone size are those of that table, but D and trimming were determined from the DNA. The sample includes about 530,000 clones, about 75% seen only once; the top ten take under 15%.

The specimen was PBMCs. V gene TRBV28 combines with J gene TRBJ2-3, with TRBD1 matching over 8 bases. The source is a woman aged 35 to 49 in good health. Some clones in this sample may be carry-over from other donors' samples. CDR3 protein: CASSSQDRVNTQYF. CDR3 in DNA: TGTGCCAGCAGTTCGCAGGACAGGGTTAATACGCAGTATTTT.